This TCR beta chain originates from a study of cytomegalovirus exposure and HLA in healthy donors. Notes on the study in general: Among CMV-associated TCR beta chains, most appeared HLA-restricted in a later analysis. Being indistinguishable, some V segments were excluded, TRBV6-2 and TRBV6-3 among them.

The CDR3 has 13 residues. Germline V CDR1 and CDR2: SGHDT, YYEEEE. As to this clone: Its specificity is unknown. An end of the junction does not agree with germline; a read error may underlie this.

The PCR used 60 Vbeta and 13 Jbeta primers. Generated by immunoSEQ multiplex PCR, the TCRdb table keeps only in-frame clones and is missing some. The table records about 130,000 clones, about 71% of them present only once. The chain is built from TRBV5-6 and TRBJ1-1; TRBD1 might be the D (5 bases). The receptor was derived from a woman aged 60-75 years in good health and CMV-seropositive. The sequenced material came from PBMCs. CDR3 nucleotides: TGTGCCAGCAGCTTGGGGGGCGCGGATGAAGCTTCCTTT. It encodes CASSLGGADEASF.